This T cell receptor beta chain was documented in a study of T cells after yellow fever vaccination. Study overall: SMART-Seq v4 Ultra Low Input prepared libraries from low-cell fractions. Study outcomes and limitations: Clonotypes shared by both compartments, CD4 and CD8, made up a small share. Post-booster repertoires contained most primary-vaccination clones again (about 95% CD4, about 90% CD8).

TCRdb redid the calling of the 5' RACE reads with MiXCR, one entry per CDR3 protein. The sample comprises approximately 450,000 distinct CDR3 sequences, approximately 18% of which are singletons, and over 15% rests with the top ten. On this clonotype: Its specificity is unknown.

Between the trimmed V and J ends, which lost 3 bases and 1 base, there was a span of 9 bases. This CDR3 has 14 amino acids. The germline V gene has CDR1 SEHNR and CDR2 FQNEAQ (reference sequence). This sequence was found in a man younger than 30 who received the YFV17D yellow fever vaccine. The chain combines TRBV7-9 with TRBJ2-5; possible D gene TRBD1, 7 bases. Sequenced material: PBMCs, taken before the yellow fever booster vaccination. The DNA for the CDR3 is TGTGCCAGCAGCTTTCAGGGGGGCCAAGAGACCCAGTACTTC. Amino acids: CASSFQGGQETQYF.